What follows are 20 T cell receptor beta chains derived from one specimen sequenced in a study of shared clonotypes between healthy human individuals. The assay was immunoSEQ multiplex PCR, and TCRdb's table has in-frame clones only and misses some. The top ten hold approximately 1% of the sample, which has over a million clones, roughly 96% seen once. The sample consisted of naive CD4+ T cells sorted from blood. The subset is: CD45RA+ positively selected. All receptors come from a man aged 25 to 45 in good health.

The CDR3 spells CASGLAGRAGELFF. CDR3 in DNA: TGTGCTAGTGGTTTGGCAGGTCGGGCCGGGGAGCTGTTTTTT. The rearrangement joins TRBV12-5 to TRBJ2-2; D call uncertain. Germline CDR1 and CDR2: LGHNT and FRNRAP. V was shortened by 1 base and J by 6 bases, with 9 bases between the two germline ends. The CDR3 runs to 14 residues. Filled out from reference TRBV12-5 and TRBJ2-2, the complete variable domain reads DARVTQTPRHKVTEMGQEVTMRCQPILGHNTVFWYRQTMMQGLELLAYFRNRAPLDDSGMPKDRFSAEMPDATLATLKIQPSEPRDSAVYFCASGLAGRAGELFFGEGSRLTVL.

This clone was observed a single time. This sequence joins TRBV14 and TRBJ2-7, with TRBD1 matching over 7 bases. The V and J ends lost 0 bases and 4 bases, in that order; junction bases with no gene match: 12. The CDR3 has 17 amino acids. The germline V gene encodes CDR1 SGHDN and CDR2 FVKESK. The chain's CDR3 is CASSQDSSGTATYEQYF. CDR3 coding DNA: TGTGCCAGCAGCCAAGATTCCTCCGGGACAGCGACTTACGAGCAGTACTTC.

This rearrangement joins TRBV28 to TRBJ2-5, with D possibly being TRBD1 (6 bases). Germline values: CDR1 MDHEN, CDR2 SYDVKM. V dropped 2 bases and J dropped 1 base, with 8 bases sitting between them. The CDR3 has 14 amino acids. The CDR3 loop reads CASSLMGAQETQYF. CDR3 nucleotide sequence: TGTGCCAGCAGTTTAATGGGGGCCCAAGAGACCCAGTACTTC.

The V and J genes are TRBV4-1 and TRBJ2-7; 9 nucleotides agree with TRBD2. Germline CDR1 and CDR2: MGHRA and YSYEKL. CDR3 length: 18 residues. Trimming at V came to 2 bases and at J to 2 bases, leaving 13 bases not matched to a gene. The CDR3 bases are TGCGCCAGCAGCCAACCGGGCAGGTCTAGCGGGAATACCTACGAGCAGTACTTC. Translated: CASSQPGRSSGNTYEQYF.

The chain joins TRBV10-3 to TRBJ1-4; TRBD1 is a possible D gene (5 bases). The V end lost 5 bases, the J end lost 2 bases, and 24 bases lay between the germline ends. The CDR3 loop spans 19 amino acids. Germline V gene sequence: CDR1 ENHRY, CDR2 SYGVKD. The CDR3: CAISSVVLPTTATNEKLFF. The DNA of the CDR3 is TGTGCCATCAGTTCAGTCGTGCTCCCTACGACAGCTACTAATGAAAAACTGTTTTTT.

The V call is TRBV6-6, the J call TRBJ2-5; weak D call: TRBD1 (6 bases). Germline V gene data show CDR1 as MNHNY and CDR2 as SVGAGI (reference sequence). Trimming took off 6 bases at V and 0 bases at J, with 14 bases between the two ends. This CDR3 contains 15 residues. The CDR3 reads CASSRDKQYQETQYF. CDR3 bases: TGTGCCAGCAGCCGGGACAAACAGTACCAAGAGACCCAGTACTTC.

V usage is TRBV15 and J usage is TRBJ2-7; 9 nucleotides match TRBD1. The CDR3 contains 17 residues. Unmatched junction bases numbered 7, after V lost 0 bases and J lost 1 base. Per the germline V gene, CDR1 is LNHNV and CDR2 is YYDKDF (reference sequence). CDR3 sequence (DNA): TGTGCCACCAGCAGAGATCTTCCGGGACAGGGTTCCTACGAGCAGTACTTC. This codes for CATSRDLPGQGSYEQYF.

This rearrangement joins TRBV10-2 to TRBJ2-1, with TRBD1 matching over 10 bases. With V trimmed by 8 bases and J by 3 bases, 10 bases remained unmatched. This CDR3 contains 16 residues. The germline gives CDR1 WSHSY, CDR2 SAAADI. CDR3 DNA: TGCGCCAGCCTGACAGGGGGCGAGTGGTACTACAATGAGCAGTTCTTC. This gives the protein CASLTGGEWYYNEQFF.

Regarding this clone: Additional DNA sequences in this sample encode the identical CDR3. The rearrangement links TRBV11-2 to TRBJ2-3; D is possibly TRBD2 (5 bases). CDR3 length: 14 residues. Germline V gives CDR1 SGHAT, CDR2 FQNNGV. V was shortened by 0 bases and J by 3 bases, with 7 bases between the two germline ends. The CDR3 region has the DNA TGTGCCAGCAGCTTAGATTCGGGGACAGATACGCAGTATTTT. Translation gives CASSLDSGTDTQYF.

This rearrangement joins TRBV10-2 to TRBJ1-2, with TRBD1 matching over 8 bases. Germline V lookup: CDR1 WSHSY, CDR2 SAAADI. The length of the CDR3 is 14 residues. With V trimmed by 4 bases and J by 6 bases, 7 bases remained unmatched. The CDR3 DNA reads TGCGCCAGCAGTGCCCCACAGGGGGTTCATGGCTACACCTTC. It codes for CASSAPQGVHGYTF.

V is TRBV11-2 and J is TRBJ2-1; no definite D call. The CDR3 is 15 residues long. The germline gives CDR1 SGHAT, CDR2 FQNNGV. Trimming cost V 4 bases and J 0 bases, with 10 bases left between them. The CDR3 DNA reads TGTGCCAGCAGCTCCGTTAAGGGCTCCTACAATGAGCAGTTCTTC. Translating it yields CASSSVKGSYNEQFF.

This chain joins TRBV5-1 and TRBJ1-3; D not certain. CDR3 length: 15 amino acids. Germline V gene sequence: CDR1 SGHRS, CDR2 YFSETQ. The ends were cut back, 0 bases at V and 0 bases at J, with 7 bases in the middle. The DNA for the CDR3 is TGCGCCAGCAGCTTGGTTAGCGGCTCTGGAAACACCATATATTTT. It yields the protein CASSLVSGSGNTIYF.

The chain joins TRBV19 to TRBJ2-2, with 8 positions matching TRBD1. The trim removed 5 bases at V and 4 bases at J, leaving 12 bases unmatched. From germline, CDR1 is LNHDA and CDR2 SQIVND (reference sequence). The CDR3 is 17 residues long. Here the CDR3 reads CASSLSQGASGTGELFF. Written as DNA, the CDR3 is TGTGCCAGTAGTCTGTCGCAGGGGGCGTCGGGCACCGGGGAGCTGTTTTTT.

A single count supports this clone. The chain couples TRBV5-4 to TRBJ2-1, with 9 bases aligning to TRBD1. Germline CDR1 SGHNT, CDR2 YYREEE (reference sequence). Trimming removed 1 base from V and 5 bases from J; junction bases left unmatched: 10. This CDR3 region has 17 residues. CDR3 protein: CASSLPTGTGRDNEQFF. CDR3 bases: TGTGCCAGCAGCTTGCCTACCGGGACAGGGCGAGACAATGAGCAGTTCTTC.

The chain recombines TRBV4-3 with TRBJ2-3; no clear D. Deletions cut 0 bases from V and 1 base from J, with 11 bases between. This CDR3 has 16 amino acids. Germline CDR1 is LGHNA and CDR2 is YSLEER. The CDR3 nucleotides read TGCGCCAGCAGCCAAGAACGGACCTTTGGCACAGATACGCAGTATTTT. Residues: CASSQERTFGTDTQYF.

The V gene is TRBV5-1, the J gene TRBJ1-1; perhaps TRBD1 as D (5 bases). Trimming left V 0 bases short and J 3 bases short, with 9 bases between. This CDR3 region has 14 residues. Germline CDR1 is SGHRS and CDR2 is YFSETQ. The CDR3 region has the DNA TGCGCCAGCAGCTTGGCGTGGGACGACACTGAAGCTTTCTTT. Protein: CASSLAWDDTEAFF.

The CDR3 DNA reads as TGTGCCAGCAGCTTAGTCGTGGGAAGCACAGATACGCAGTATTTT. Its translation: CASSLVVGSTDTQYF. The J gene is TRBJ2-3, the V gene TRBV7-2; D call uncertain. Trimming removed 1 base from V and 0 bases from J, with 8 bases in between. Germline V gives CDR1 SGHTA, CDR2 FQGNSA. This CDR3 contains 15 residues. The full variable domain, completed using reference TRBV7-2 and TRBJ2-3, is GAGVSQSPSNKVTEKGKDVELRCDPISGHTALYWYRQSLGQGLEFLIYFQGNSAPDKSGLPSDRFSAERTGGSVSTLTIQRTQQEDSAVYLCASSLVVGSTDTQYFGPGTRLTVL.

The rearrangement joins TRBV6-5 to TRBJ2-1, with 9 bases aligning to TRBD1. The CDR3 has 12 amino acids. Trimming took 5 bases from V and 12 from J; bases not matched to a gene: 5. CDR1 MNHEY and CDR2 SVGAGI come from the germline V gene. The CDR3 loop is CASSSTGGRQFF. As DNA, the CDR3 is TGTGCCAGCAGTAGCACAGGGGGCCGGCAGTTCTTC.

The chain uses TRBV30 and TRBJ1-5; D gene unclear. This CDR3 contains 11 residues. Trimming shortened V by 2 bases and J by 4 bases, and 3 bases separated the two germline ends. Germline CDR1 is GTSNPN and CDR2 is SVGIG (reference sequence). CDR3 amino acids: CAWSFNQPQHF. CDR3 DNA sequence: TGTGCCTGGAGTTTTAATCAGCCCCAGCATTTT.

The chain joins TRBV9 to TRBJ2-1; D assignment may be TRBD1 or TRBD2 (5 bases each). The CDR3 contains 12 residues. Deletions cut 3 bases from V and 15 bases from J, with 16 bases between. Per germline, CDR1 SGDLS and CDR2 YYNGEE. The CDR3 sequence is CASSGPLADRFF. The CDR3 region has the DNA TGTGCCAGCAGCGGGCCCCTAGCTGACAGGTTCTTC.